Listed below are T cell receptor beta chains from one sample, sequenced in a study of cytomegalovirus exposure and HLA in healthy donors. This table comes from immunoSEQ multiplex PCR, and its TCRdb copy is limited to in-frame clones, with some not included. The repertoire holds about 150,000 clones, over 70% seen once, with 2.5% to 4% in the top ten. The sample comprised PBMCs. The origin of the receptors is a man aged 40-50 years in good health and CMV-seronegative. Both conserved end residues are part of each CDR3. Fields, in order: D gene, CDR3 length, J gene, clone size, V gene, CDR3 DNA, CDR3 protein. D genes are given only for firm matches. Not all rows give a size; the values are once, few, many and, for expanded clones, a class.

TRBD1	15	TRBJ1-6	few	TRBV30	TGTGCCTGGAGATTGAACCGGACAGGACGATCACCCCTCCACTTT	CAWRLNRTGRSPLHF
NA	19	TRBJ2-7	once	TRBV1	TGCACCAGCAGCCAAGATCAGCGGGCCTCGGGACCGCCATCCTACGAGCAGTACTTC	CTSSQDQRASGPPSYEQYF
NA	17	TRBJ2-7	once	TRBV5-4	TGTGCCAGCAGCCACTCCCTGACACTCCCCCCCTCGTACGAGCAGTACTTC	CASSHSLTLPPSYEQYF
TRBD2	16	TRBJ2-3	NA	TRBV6-6	TGTGCCAGCAGTTACCATACTAGCGGGGGGACAGATACGCAGTATTTT	CASSYHTSGGTDTQYF
TRBD2	15	TRBJ2-3	NA	TRBV5-1	TGCGCCAGCAGCTTTAGCGGGGTGAGCACAGATACGCAGTATTTT	CASSFSGVSTDTQYF
NA	12	TRBJ2-7	NA	TRBV7-2	TGTGCCAGCAGCTACGACTGGTACGAGCAGTACTTC	CASSYDWYEQYF
TRBD1	14	TRBJ2-7	NA	TRBV6-1	TGTGCCAGCAGTGATCTAGGACAGGGCTACGAGCAGTACTTC	CASSDLGQGYEQYF
NA	14	TRBJ1-1	NA	TRBV6-6	TGTGCCAGCAGTTCCGGGACAACGAACACTGAAGCTTTCTTT	CASSSGTTNTEAFF
NA	17	TRBJ2-4	once	TRBV4-1	TGCGCCAGCAGCCAAGATCTTAGGGGCGGGAATCGGGACATTCAGTACTTC	CASSQDLRGGNRDIQYF
NA	13	TRBJ2-7	NA	TRBV6-1	TGTGCCAGCAGCAGTCAAATTTCGTACGAGCAGTACTTC	CASSSQISYEQYF
NA	15	TRBJ2-7	once	TRBV7-3	TGTGCCAGCAGCACGTATGGAGGACGGGGGTACGAGCAGTACTTC	CASSTYGGRGYEQYF
NA	18	TRBJ2-6	few	TRBV4-3	TGCGCCAGCAGCCAAGTGGCCCGGGGGGCTGCTGGGGCCAACGTCCTGACTTTC	CASSQVARGAAGANVLTF
TRBD1	14	TRBJ2-7	NA	TRBV9	TGTGCCAGCAGCGCCGGACAGGGTGGCTACGAGCAGTACTTC	CASSAGQGGYEQYF
TRBD1	14	TRBJ1-1	NA	TRBV15	TGTGCCACCAGCAGGAACAGGGGTGAGACTGAAGCTTTCTTT	CATSRNRGETEAFF
NA	15	TRBJ2-7	NA	TRBV7-6	TGTGCCAGCAGCCAGGGGGGAAGCAGCTCCTACGAGCAGTACTTC	CASSQGGSSSYEQYF
TRBD1	14	TRBJ2-7	NA	TRBV27	TGTGCCAGCAGACCGGGACAGGACCCCTACGAGCAGTACTTC	CASRPGQDPYEQYF
NA	12	TRBJ1-1	NA	TRBV6-1	TGTGCCAGCAGTGTCCGGGACACGACGGCTTTCTTT	CASSVRDTTAFF
TRBD1	15	TRBJ2-1	NA	TRBV28	TGTGCCAGCAGCGCGGGACAGGGGTTTTACAATGAGCAGTTCTTC	CASSAGQGFYNEQFF
NA	15	TRBJ2-6	NA	TRBV7-2	TGTGCCAGCAGCGCCCGGTCGGCGGTGGCCAACGTCCTGACTTTC	CASSARSAVANVLTF
TRBD1	18	TRBJ1-1	NA	TRBV11-2	TGTGCCAGCAGCTTAAAGAGTTGGTTACAGGGGGCATTTACTGAAGCTTTCTTT	CASSLKSWLQGAFTEAFF
TRBD2	15	TRBJ2-3	few	TRBV15	TGTGCCACCAGCAGAGCGCTAGCGGGAGCAGATACGCAGTATTTT	CATSRALAGADTQYF
NA	11	TRBJ1-2	NA	TRBV7-9	TGTGCCAGCAGCTTAGAGCAGGTACCTACCTTC	CASSLEQVPTF
NA	15	TRBJ2-7	NA	TRBV9	TGTGCCAGCAGCAAAACAGGAATAAACTCCTACGAGCAGTACTTC	CASSKTGINSYEQYF
TRBD2	16	TRBJ2-1	NA	TRBV13	TGTGCCAGCAGCCCCCCCCCGGGACTAGCATACAATGAGCAGTTCTTC	CASSPPPGLAYNEQFF
TRBD1	13	TRBJ1-3	NA	TRBV10-3	TGTGCCGTCGGACAGGACTCTGGAAACACCATATATTTT	CAVGQDSGNTIYF
TRBD1	15	TRBJ2-2	NA	TRBV5-1	TGCGCCAGCAGCCGACAGGGTGAAGGACGTGGGGAGCTGTTTTTT	CASSRQGEGRGELFF
NA	14	TRBJ1-1	NA	TRBV6-1	TGTGCCAGCACCGACTGGACCCTGCGGGCTGAAGCTTTCTTT	CASTDWTLRAEAFF
NA	15	TRBJ2-6	NA	TRBV30	TGTGCCTGGAGTTCCCCAGGCTCTGGGGCCAACGTCCTGACTTTC	CAWSSPGSGANVLTF
NA	14	TRBJ1-4	once	TRBV2	TGTGCCAGCAGAGCTCAGGGGTCGTTTGAAAAACTGTTTTTT	CASRAQGSFEKLFF
NA	14	TRBJ1-2	few	TRBV10-3	TGTGCCATCAGTGAGTCGGCAGGGATGGATGGCTACACCTTC	CAISESAGMDGYTF
NA	14	TRBJ2-7	NA	TRBV6-5	TGTGCCAGCAAGTCGGGGATCCTCTCCTACGAGCAGTACTTC	CASKSGILSYEQYF
TRBD1	15	TRBJ1-6	NA	TRBV10-3	TGTGCCATCAGTGAGCGACAGGGCCTCGGCTCACCCCTCCACTTT	CAISERQGLGSPLHF
NA	15	TRBJ1-4	NA	TRBV19	TGTGCCAGTAAGAGGGTGGCAGATGGTAATGAAAAACTGTTTTTT	CASKRVADGNEKLFF
NA	15	TRBJ2-6	many	TRBV28	TGTGCCAGCAGTTTTTTCGGGAATGGGGCCAACGTCCTGACTTTC	CASSFFGNGANVLTF
NA	14	TRBJ1-5	NA	TRBV6-1	TGTGCCAGCAGTGGGCAGGGGACAAATCAGCCCCAGCATTTT	CASSGQGTNQPQHF
TRBD2	13	TRBJ2-7	NA	TRBV9	TGTGCCAGCAGCGTAGAAGCGGGGTACGAGCAGTACTTC	CASSVEAGYEQYF
NA	14	TRBJ1-3	NA	TRBV7-2	TGTGCCAGCAGCTTAAACGGGAATGGAAACACCATATATTTT	CASSLNGNGNTIYF
NA	14	TRBJ2-7	NA	TRBV5-1	TGCGCCAGCAGCTTGGTCCAGGGCCCCTACGAGCAGTACTTC	CASSLVQGPYEQYF
TRBD1	15	TRBJ1-2	NA	TRBV4-3	TGCGCCAGCAGCCAAGATCGACAGGGTGGCTATGGCTACACCTTC	CASSQDRQGGYGYTF
NA	14	TRBJ2-1	NA	TRBV27	TGTGCCAGCAGTTTCCCTGGGAGTTACAATGAGCAGTTCTTC	CASSFPGSYNEQFF
NA	15	TRBJ2-5	NA	TRBV7-8	TGTGCCAGCAGCTTAGTAGGTGGGCCTGCCGAGACCCAGTACTTC	CASSLVGGPAETQYF
NA	15	TRBJ2-1	NA	TRBV29-1	TGCAGCGTTGACGAGGGCGCGGGGGCGGGTGATGAGCAGTTCTTC	CSVDEGAGAGDEQFF
TRBD1	18	TRBJ2-6	few	TRBV27	TGTGCCAGCAGACCCTGGGGACAGGGAGACTCTGGGGCCAACGTCCTGACTTTC	CASRPWGQGDSGANVLTF
NA	16	TRBJ2-1	NA	TRBV7-9	TGTGCCAGCAGCTTAGGTGGGGGCATCTCCTACAATGAGCAGTTCTTC	CASSLGGGISYNEQFF
TRBD1	15	TRBJ1-5	NA	TRBV12-5	TGTGCTAGTGGTTTGGTACAGGGGGTCAATCAGCCCCAGCATTTT	CASGLVQGVNQPQHF
NA	15	TRBJ2-7	NA	TRBV6-5	TGTGCCAGCAGTCCTCTCCAGTCGGGTCCCTACGAGCAGTACTTC	CASSPLQSGPYEQYF
NA	15	TRBJ2-5	once	TRBV19	TGTGCCAGTAGTATAGGAGGAACGGTACGGGAGACCCAGTACTTC	CASSIGGTVRETQYF
NA	12	TRBJ1-5	NA	TRBV7-2	TGTGCCAGCAGCTTAGCCCGGCAGCCCCAGCATTTT	CASSLARQPQHF
NA	13	TRBJ1-2	NA	TRBV5-4	TGTGCCAGCAGCTGGGACTTAGGGGATGGCTACACCTTC	CASSWDLGDGYTF
TRBD1	12	TRBJ1-1	NA	TRBV7-9	TGTGCCAGCAGCTCCAGGGGGCACCAAGCTTTCTTT	CASSSRGHQAFF
NA	13	TRBJ2-7	NA	TRBV25-1	TGTGCCAGCAGTAACACAGGGTTCTACGAGCAGTACTTC	CASSNTGFYEQYF
NA	13	TRBJ1-4	many	TRBV7-9	TGTGCCAGCAGCTTAGGAGTAGCCGAAAAACTGTTTTTT	CASSLGVAEKLFF
TRBD2	15	TRBJ2-5	NA	TRBV6-5	TGTGCCAGCACCCCAAGCGGGGGCGCTTGGGAGACCCAGTACTTC	CASTPSGGAWETQYF
NA	11	TRBJ2-7	NA	TRBV30	TGTGCCTGGAGTCTGGAGTACGAGCAGTACTTC	CAWSLEYEQYF
NA	15	TRBJ2-3	NA	TRBV4-1	TGCGCCAGCAGCCAAGAAACTGTAATTGCAGATACGCAGTATTTT	CASSQETVIADTQYF
TRBD1	15	TRBJ2-7	NA	TRBV18	TGTGCCAGCTCACGCGGACAGGGGGAGTCCTACGAGCAGTACTTC	CASSRGQGESYEQYF
NA	12	TRBJ2-1	once	TRBV28	TGTGCCAGCAGTTTTTCAGGGGTTGAGCAGTTCTTC	CASSFSGVEQFF
NA	14	TRBJ2-7	NA	TRBV11-2	TGTGCCAGCAGCTTAACCGGCGGCACCTACGAGCAGTACTTC	CASSLTGGTYEQYF